Listed below are T cell receptor beta chains from one sample, sequenced in a study of OX40 agonist ivuxolimab in advanced cancers. Assay used: immunoSEQ multiplex PCR; TCRdb lists only in-frame clones, some missing. Of 75,000 to 80,000 clones listed, around 82% are singletons. The sequences come from CD4+ or CD8+ T cells sorted from blood, collected in a trial of the OX40 agonist ivuxolimab. The receptors stem from an adult with an advanced solid tumor such as melanoma, head and neck, liver or kidney cancer. The CDR3 runs from the conserved cysteine through the conserved F or W. D genes are given only for firm matches. Size is omitted from some rows. Given values are once, few, many or a class for expanded clones.

J | D | size | V | CDR3 | DNA
TRBJ2-3 | . | . | TRBV2 | CASSEGRRTLSTDTQYF | TGTGCCAGCAGTGAGGGGAGGCGCACCCTTAGCACAGATACGCAGTATTTT
TRBJ2-7 | . | . | TRBV4-1 | CASSQGVTYEQYF | TGCGCCAGCAGCCAAGGAGTCACCTACGAGCAGTACTTC
TRBJ1-5 | . | once | TRBV12-5 | CASGLGRGPQHF | TGTGCTAGTGGACTTGGTCGAGGACCCCAGCATTTT
TRBJ1-1 | . | . | TRBV5-6 | CASSSQGLWGEAFF | TGTGCCAGCAGCTCGCAGGGTCTTTGGGGTGAAGCTTTCTTT
TRBJ1-3 | . | . | TRBV19 | CASSTARSSGNTIYF | TGTGCCAGTAGTACCGCTAGGAGCTCTGGAAACACCATATATTTT
TRBJ1-1 | TRBD1 | . | TRBV15 | CATRTDRRNTEAFF | TGTGCCACCAGGACGGACAGGAGGAACACTGAAGCTTTCTTT
TRBJ2-1 | . | . | TRBV14 | CASSRSLTWANEQFF | TGTGCCAGCAGCCGCAGCCTCACATGGGCCAATGAGCAGTTCTTC
TRBJ2-3 | . | . | TRBV29-1 | CSTDSAPGGGTDTQYF | TGCAGCACTGACTCGGCCCCAGGAGGGGGCACAGATACGCAGTATTTT
TRBJ1-5 | TRBD1 | . | TRBV19 | CASSTTGSNQPQHF | TGTGCCAGTAGTACGACAGGGAGCAATCAGCCCCAGCATTTT
TRBJ1-2 | . | . | TRBV11-2 | CASSLHGGEGYTF | TGTGCCAGCAGCCTCCATGGGGGAGAAGGCTACACCTTC
TRBJ2-1 | TRBD2 | . | TRBV10-3 | CAISRLAGGNYNEQFF | TGTGCCATCAGTAGGCTAGCGGGGGGAAACTACAATGAGCAGTTCTTC
TRBJ2-7 | . | . | TRBV5-1 | CASKLDGPYEQYF | TGCGCCAGCAAACTGGACGGGCCCTACGAGCAGTACTTC
TRBJ1-4 | TRBD1 | . | TRBV6-1 | CASSEGGGLEKLFF | TGTGCCAGCAGTGAAGGAGGGGGCCTTGAAAAACTGTTTTTT
TRBJ2-3 | . | . | TRBV5-1 | CASSWGSGDTQYF | TGCGCCAGCAGCTGGGGCTCGGGAGATACGCAGTATTTT
TRBJ2-5 | TRBD2 | . | TRBV5-4 | CASSSGTSGGQETQYF | TGTGCCAGCAGCTCTGGGACTAGCGGGGGCCAAGAGACCCAGTACTTC
TRBJ2-3 | . | . | TRBV7-9 | CASSLEGGTTDTQYF | TGTGCCAGCAGCTTAGAGGGTGGAACCACAGATACGCAGTATTTT
TRBJ2-1 | . | . | TRBV7-8 | CASSLVVGVREQFF | TGTGCCAGCAGCTTAGTGGTGGGGGTCCGAGAGCAGTTCTTC
TRBJ1-2 | TRBD1 | . | TRBV18 | CASSHGTDYGYTF | TGTGCCAGCTCACACGGGACAGACTATGGCTACACCTTC
TRBJ2-2 | . | few | TRBV30 | CAWSGKLRATGELFF | TGTGCCTGGAGTGGAAAGTTACGAGCCACCGGGGAGCTGTTTTTT
TRBJ1-2 | . | . | TRBV23-1 | CASSQFSLPGHYGYTF | TGCGCCAGCAGTCAATTCTCCTTACCAGGCCACTATGGCTACACCTTC
TRBJ1-1 | . | . | TRBV15 | CATSRRDFSSTEAFF | TGTGCCACCAGCAGAAGGGACTTTAGTAGCACTGAAGCTTTCTTT
TRBJ1-2 | . | . | TRBV2 | CASSDLRTSARGYTF | TGTGCCAGCAGTGATTTGAGAACATCAGCGCGTGGCTACACCTTC
TRBJ2-7 | . | . | TRBV10-3 | CAISESPGTNEQYF | TGTGCCATCAGTGAATCACCAGGTACGAACGAGCAGTACTTC
TRBJ2-3 | . | once | TRBV7-2 | CASSLIGVRDTQYF | TGTGCCAGCAGCTTAATCGGAGTTAGAGATACGCAGTATTTT
TRBJ2-3 | . | . | TRBV29-1 | CSVSRQAGTDTQYF | TGCAGCGTATCACGACAGGCGGGCACAGATACGCAGTATTTT
TRBJ1-5 | . | . | TRBV4-3 | CASSQDEWQPQHF | TGCGCCAGCAGCCAAGATGAGTGGCAGCCCCAGCATTTT
TRBJ1-1 | . | . | TRBV4-2 | CASSQDYLRARWSEAFF | TGTGCCAGCAGCCAAGATTATTTGAGGGCGCGATGGAGTGAAGCTTTCTTT
TRBJ2-3 | . | . | TRBV2 | CASSGRDTQYF | TGTGCCAGCAGTGGTCGAGATACGCAGTATTTT
TRBJ1-1 | . | . | TRBV7-6 | CASSATNLAEAFF | TGTGCCAGCAGCGCTACGAACTTGGCTGAAGCTTTCTTT
TRBJ2-1 | TRBD1 | . | TRBV9 | CASSPRGGTGINEQFF | TGTGCCAGCAGCCCCCGAGGAGGGACAGGGATCAATGAGCAGTTCTTC
TRBJ1-6 | . | . | TRBV30 | CAWNLGQLNSPLHF | TGTGCCTGGAATCTCGGACAGCTGAATTCACCCCTCCACTTT
TRBJ2-3 | TRBD2 | . | TRBV5-1 | CASSGQGGGTDTQYF | TGCGCCAGCAGTGGCCAGGGAGGGGGCACAGATACGCAGTATTTT
TRBJ2-1 | . | . | TRBV12-5 | CASGLVLGGGIYNEQFF | TGTGCTAGTGGTTTGGTACTCGGTGGGGGCATCTACAATGAGCAGTTCTTC
TRBJ2-6 | . | few | TRBV11-2 | CASSGGLGANVLTF | TGTGCCAGCAGCGGGGGGCTGGGGGCCAACGTCCTGACTTTC
TRBJ1-1 | TRBD1 | . | TRBV2 | CASSPQGATEAFF | TGTGCCAGCAGTCCCCAGGGGGCCACTGAAGCTTTCTTT
TRBJ2-7 | . | few | TRBV28 | CASSPGGSGTGTYEQYF | TGTGCCAGCAGTCCAGGGGGATCCGGGACTGGCACCTACGAGCAGTACTTC
TRBJ1-1 | TRBD1 | . | TRBV11-2 | CASSADRGEAFF | TGTGCCAGCAGCGCGGACAGGGGAGAAGCTTTCTTT
TRBJ1-1 | . | . | TRBV16 | CASSQRGMNTEAFF | TGTGCCAGCAGCCAAAGGGGCATGAACACTGAAGCTTTCTTT
TRBJ2-7 | TRBD2 | . | TRBV2 | CASSASGAEQYF | TGTGCCAGCAGTGCTAGCGGGGCCGAGCAGTACTTC
TRBJ2-3 | . | . | TRBV28 | CASSLPEKADTQYF | TGTGCCAGCAGTCTGCCGGAGAAAGCAGATACGCAGTATTTT
TRBJ1-1 | TRBD1 | . | TRBV28 | CASRQQGETEAFF | TGTGCCAGCAGACAACAGGGGGAGACTGAAGCTTTCTTT
TRBJ2-7 | TRBD1 | . | TRBV18 | CASSPGQGAILYEQYF | TGTGCCAGCTCACCCGGACAGGGGGCTATACTATACGAGCAGTACTTC
TRBJ2-3 | . | few | TRBV9 | CASSVATGAWQYF | TGTGCCAGCAGCGTAGCTACGGGGGCATGGCAGTATTTT
TRBJ2-7 | . | . | TRBV18 | CASHEQGAYEQYF | TGTGCCAGCCACGAGCAGGGTGCCTACGAGCAGTACTTC
TRBJ2-7 | TRBD1 | . | TRBV5-4 | CASSSGQGAEQYF | TGTGCCAGCAGCTCTGGACAGGGCGCCGAGCAGTACTTC
TRBJ2-1 | TRBD2 | . | TRBV5-4 | CASSPRLAPSYNEQFF | TGTGCCAGCAGCCCTAGACTAGCGCCCTCCTACAATGAGCAGTTCTTC
TRBJ1-5 | . | . | TRBV6-1 | CASRTEGLRNQPQHF | TGTGCCAGCAGAACAGAGGGGCTTCGCAATCAGCCCCAGCATTTT
TRBJ1-2 | . | . | TRBV28 | CASSLWGENYGYTF | TGTGCCAGCAGTTTATGGGGGGAGAACTATGGCTACACCTTC
TRBJ1-2 | . | once | TRBV6-6 | CASSYSRLGYTF | TGTGCCAGCAGTTACTCAAGGCTAGGCTACACCTTC
TRBJ2-5 | . | few | TRBV7-6 | CASSGRVETQYF | TGTGCCAGCAGCGGCAGGGTAGAGACCCAGTACTTC